Reported below is one T cell receptor (beta chain). Antigen: not known. In building TCR beta libraries, iRepertoire HTBI primers were used together with Arm-PCR of CDR3 regions. TCRdb re-derived calls from the multiplex PCR reads in MiXCR, one entry per CDR3 protein. This table holds about 420,000 distinct CDR3 sequences, 16% found once. This CDR3 contains 15 residues. V was shortened by 4 bases and J by 0 bases, with 12 bases between the two germline ends. Germline lookup yields CDR1 MGHRA and CDR2 YSYEKL. This entry is derived from a study of regulatory T cells in long-lasting Graves disease. Findings and limits, study-wide: Researchers reported studying only peripheral blood, not thyroid tissue. Persistent Graves' cases showed lower TCR diversity than newly diagnosed cases. The study found persistent patients shared more public clonotypes (2,741) than new patients (about 880).

Time point given: newly diagnosed GD, antithyroid drugs for less than 3 months. Construction of the TCR library relied on RNA isolated from PBMCs. These data were also reused for a study on T cells in Graves' hyperthyroidism and ophthalmopathy. As that report states: The primer set for the first-round RT-PCR of the TCR CDR3 was HTBI.

The sequence was obtained from a young woman with Graves disease. The sample in question was peripheral blood mononuclear cells (PBMCs), obtained at new diagnosis, from a patient treated with antithyroid drugs. The chain employs TRBV4-1 and TRBJ1-1, with D perhaps matching TRBD1 (6 bases). The CDR3 DNA follows: TGCGCCAGCAGCCCCCGACAGGCTATGAACACTGAAGCTTTCTTT. The encoded protein is CASSPRQAMNTEAFF.